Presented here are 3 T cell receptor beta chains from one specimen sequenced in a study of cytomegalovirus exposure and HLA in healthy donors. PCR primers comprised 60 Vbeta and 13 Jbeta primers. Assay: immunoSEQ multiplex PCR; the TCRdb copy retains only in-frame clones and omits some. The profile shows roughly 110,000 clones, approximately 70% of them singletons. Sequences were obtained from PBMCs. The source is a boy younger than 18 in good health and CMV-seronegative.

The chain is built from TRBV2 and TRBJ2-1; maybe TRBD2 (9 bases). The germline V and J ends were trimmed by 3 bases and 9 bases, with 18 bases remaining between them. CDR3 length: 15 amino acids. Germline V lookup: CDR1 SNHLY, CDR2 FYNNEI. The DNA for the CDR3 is TGTGCCAGCAGTGAGAGGCTAGCGGGACAGGTTGAGCAGTTCTTC. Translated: CASSERLAGQVEQFF.

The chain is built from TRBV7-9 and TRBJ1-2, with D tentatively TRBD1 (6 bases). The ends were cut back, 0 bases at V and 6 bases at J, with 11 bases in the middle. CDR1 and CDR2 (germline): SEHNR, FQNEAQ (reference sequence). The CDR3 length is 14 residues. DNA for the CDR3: TGTGCCAGCAGCTTAGCGCACAGGGTCAATGGCTACACCTTC. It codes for CASSLAHRVNGYTF.

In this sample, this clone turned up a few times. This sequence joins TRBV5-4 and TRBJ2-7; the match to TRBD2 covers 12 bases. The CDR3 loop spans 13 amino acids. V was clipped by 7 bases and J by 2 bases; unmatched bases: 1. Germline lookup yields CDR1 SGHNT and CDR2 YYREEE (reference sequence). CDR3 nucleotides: TGTGCCAGCGGACTAGCGGGAACCTACGAGCAGTACTTC. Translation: CASGLAGTYEQYF.